The present T cell receptor (beta chain) was sequenced within a study of Graves' ophthalmopathy and Graves' hyperthyroidism. Whole-study results and caveats: With a specificity of roughly 72% and a sensitivity of 70% to 71%, the model predicted ophthalmopathy progression. Also, most clonotypes expanded in the thyroid above 0.001 frequency appeared in blood.

Ineligible for inclusion were patients with other autoimmune diseases, uncontrolled infections, pregnancy or lactation. What supplied the PBMCs was roughly 10 ml of fresh peripheral blood. Note on this clonotype: Its antigen remains unidentified.

Amplification from RNA transcripts yielded the TCR beta CDR3 regions. HTBI primers were used in a first-round RT-PCR, which preceded a second-round multiplex PCR. In TCRdb, the multiplex PCR reads were re-called with MiXCR into one record per CDR3 protein. Found here are 200,000 to 300,000 distinct CDR3 sequences, less than 55% of them singletons; the top ten hold less than 50%. This CDR3 is 13 amino acids long. Trimming took 11 bases from V and 6 from J; bases not matched to a gene: 10. Germline V gene sequence: CDR1 KGHDR, CDR2 SFDVKD. The TCR sequence derives from an adult man with Graves' ophthalmopathy. The genes are TRBV24-1 and TRBJ1-1, with 8 bases fitting TRBD1. Input material: peripheral blood. The CDR3 reads CASSPSQGAEAFF. CDR3 sequence (DNA): TGTGCCAGCTCACCCTCACAGGGGGCTGAAGCTTTCTTT.